The 18 T cell receptor beta chains in this list originate from one sample, sequenced in a study of blood T cell repertoires in COVID-19. This table comes from immunoSEQ multiplex PCR, and its TCRdb copy is limited to in-frame clones, with some not included. The sample has about 200,000 clones, about 83% seen once. Material for sequencing was peripheral blood. These receptors originate from a woman aged 50 to 60 with acute or convalescent COVID-19.

This clone has only one observation. The chain links TRBV30 to TRBJ1-6; TRBD1 aligns across 9 bases. CDR3 length equals 15 residues. V shed 3 bases, J shed 5 bases, and the junction held 5 bases outside the gene matches. Germline CDR1 is GTSNPN and CDR2 is SVGIG (reference sequence). CDR3 amino acids: CAWRSWDRDNSPLHF. The CDR3 DNA sequence: TGTGCCTGGAGGTCCTGGGACAGGGATAATTCACCCCTCCACTTT.

The rearrangement links TRBV5-1 to TRBJ2-7; no clear D gene. This CDR3 comprises 13 residues. Germline-derived CDR1 and CDR2 are SGHRS and YFSETQ. Trimming shortened V by 2 bases and J by 5 bases, and 11 bases separated the two germline ends. CDR3 sequence reads: CASSFLAVDEQYF. CDR3 DNA: TGCGCCAGCAGCTTCCTCGCGGTGGACGAGCAGTACTTC.

This chain connects TRBV28 to TRBJ1-2; tentative D call: TRBD1 (6 bases). CDR1 is MDHEN and CDR2 is SYDVKM in the germline V gene. This CDR3 is built from 14 residues. V lost 8 bases to trimming and J lost 0 bases, with 13 bases between them. CDR3: CASVMDSSNYGYTF. The CDR3 nucleotides are TGTGCCAGCGTGATGGACAGTTCTAACTATGGCTACACCTTC.

J is TRBJ2-7 and V is TRBV12-5, with 8 bases matching TRBD1. This CDR3 comprises 15 residues. The V gene's germline CDR1 is LGHNT and CDR2 FRNRAP. The junction had 12 bases not matched to a gene; V was cut back by 6 bases and J by 5 bases. CDR3 residues: CASGPVGQGTHEQYF. In nucleotides, the CDR3 is TGTGCTAGTGGCCCGGTTGGACAGGGTACGCACGAGCAGTACTTC.

CDR3 residues: CATSDPGRGLYQETQYF. The CDR3 DNA reads TGTGCCACCAGTGATCCGGGTAGAGGACTTTACCAAGAGACCCAGTACTTC. The chain couples TRBV24-1 to TRBJ2-5; a possible D gene is TRBD2 (5 bases). V lost 3 bases and J lost 0, with 16 bases in between. The CDR3 covers 17 residues. Germline CDR1 and CDR2: KGHDR and SFDVKD.

The gene calls are TRBV3-1 (or the pseudogene TRBV3-2) and TRBJ1-2; unclear D gene. Germline CDR1 reads LGHDT; CDR2 reads YNNKEL (reference sequence). The length of the CDR3 is 12 residues. V was trimmed by 4 bases and J by 8 bases, leaving 11 bases between them. The CDR3 DNA is TGTGCCAGCAGCCTCCCCGGGAGGGGCTACACCTTC. It yields the protein CASSLPGRGYTF.

The J gene is TRBJ2-7, the V gene TRBV5-5; the D gene is possibly TRBD1 (6 bases). The CDR3 length is 15 residues. Germline values: CDR1 SGHKS, CDR2 YYEKEE (reference sequence). Trimming took 1 base from V and 2 from J, leaving 13 bases between them. The chain's CDR3 is CASSLSRGITYEQYF. The CDR3 DNA is TGTGCCAGCAGCTTGTCCAGGGGAATAACCTACGAGCAGTACTTC.

This clone was observed many times. The CDR3 loop is CARPQGSGPSSYEQYF. The CDR3 region has the DNA TGTGCCAGGCCCCAGGGTAGCGGGCCCAGCTCCTACGAGCAGTACTTC. The J gene is TRBJ2-7, the V gene TRBV6-4; TRBD2 agrees at 7 bases. The germline V gene has CDR1 MRHNA and CDR2 SNTAGT. CDR3 size: 16 residues. With V trimmed by 9 bases and J by 0 bases, 14 bases remained unmatched.

In nucleotides, the CDR3 is TGCGCCAGCAGCCCCGGAGCGGGTGTTCGTAATGAAAAACTGTTTTTT. Encoded protein: CASSPGAGVRNEKLFF. This chain joins TRBV4-1 and TRBJ1-4, with D hard to call. The CDR3 spans 16 residues. The germline V gene encodes CDR1 MGHRA and CDR2 YSYEKL. V was pared by 4 bases and J by 4 bases, with 16 bases between.

The chain is built from TRBV19 and TRBJ1-2, with TRBD1 matching 8 bases. CDR3 size: 15 residues. The V gene end was trimmed by 4 bases and the J gene end by 4 bases; junction bases not matched to a gene: 8. Germline V CDR1 and CDR2: LNHDA, SQIVND (reference sequence). The DNA of the CDR3 is TGTGCCAGTAGTAATTCGCCAGGGGGCGGCTATGGCTACACCTTC. This gives the protein CASSNSPGGGYGYTF.

The rearrangement links TRBV3-1 (or the pseudogene TRBV3-2) to TRBJ2-1, with 7 nucleotides matching TRBD2. Germline V gene data show CDR1 as LGHDT and CDR2 as YNNKEL (reference sequence). This CDR3 comprises 15 residues. Germline trimming cut 0 bases from V and 5 bases from J; bases unmatched to any gene: 4. The CDR3 sequence: CASSQETGGDNEQFF. CDR3 nucleotide sequence: TGTGCCAGCAGCCAAGAGACGGGAGGAGACAATGAGCAGTTCTTC.

The CDR3 sequence: CASTVGRGTDTQYF. In nucleotides, the CDR3 is TGTGCCAGTACGGTGGGGAGGGGCACAGATACGCAGTATTTT. V usage is TRBV19 and J usage is TRBJ2-3, with TRBD2 matching over 7 bases. In germline, CDR1 is LNHDA, CDR2 SQIVND (reference sequence). The CDR3 has 14 residues. With 7 bases clipped from V and 1 base from J, the junction kept 5 bases outside the gene matches.

The chain uses TRBV12-3 or TRBV12-4 and TRBJ2-5, with 7 bases fitting TRBD2. CDR3 length equals 13 residues. The J segment lost 5 bases and the V segment lost 3 bases, leaving 3 bases of the junction unmatched. DNA for the CDR3: TGTGCCAGCAGTTTCGGTAGCGGGGAGACCCAGTACTTC. Protein sequence: CASSFGSGETQYF.

The gene calls are TRBV6-1 and TRBJ1-5; D is unresolved. CDR3 length: 15 amino acids. Germline V gene data show CDR1 as MNHNS and CDR2 as SASEGT. The V and J ends lost 2 bases and 3 bases respectively, with 11 bases between them. The CDR3 nucleotides are TGTGCCAGCAGTGAATCGAGTTCGAACAATCAGCCCCAGCATTTT. Translating it yields CASSESSSNNQPQHF.

The V and J genes are TRBV7-9 and TRBJ2-7; 14 bases fit TRBD2. Germline CDR1 reads SEHNR; CDR2 reads FQNEAQ (reference sequence). This CDR3 spans 15 amino acids. V lost 5 bases to trimming and J lost 7 bases; unmatched junction nucleotides: 7. CDR3 DNA sequence: TGTGCCAGCAGCCTCGGGACTAGCGGGAGAGCTGAGCAGTACTTC. It yields the protein CASSLGTSGRAEQYF.

The gene calls are TRBV3-1 (or the pseudogene TRBV3-2) and TRBJ2-3; the match to TRBD2 covers 10 bases. The CDR3 has 17 amino acids. CDR1 LGHDT and CDR2 YNNKEL come from the germline V gene (reference sequence). Germline trimming cut 0 bases from V and 6 bases from J; bases unmatched to any gene: 9. Written as DNA, the CDR3 is TGTGCCAGCAGCCAAGATGTAGCGGGAGGCCTCGTGGATACGCAGTATTTT. This sequence encodes CASSQDVAGGLVDTQYF.

This chain uses TRBV10-3 with TRBJ2-1; tentative D call: TRBD2 (6 bases). Germline CDR1 ENHRY, CDR2 SYGVKD. CDR3 length equals 15 residues. V was trimmed by 7 bases and J by 3 bases, leaving 16 bases between them. The CDR3 here is CAIKKEGDSYNEQFF. The CDR3 DNA reads as TGTGCCATCAAGAAGGAGGGAGACAGCTACAATGAGCAGTTCTTC.

J is TRBJ1-5 and V is TRBV21-1; the table names TRBD1, a call not compared with the DNA. TRBV21-1 is a documented pseudogene. The CDR3 is 14 residues long. For the CDR3, the DNA is TGTGCCAGCACCCTTTGGGGGCGAAATCAGCCCCAGCATTTT. Translation: CASTLWGRNQPQHF.